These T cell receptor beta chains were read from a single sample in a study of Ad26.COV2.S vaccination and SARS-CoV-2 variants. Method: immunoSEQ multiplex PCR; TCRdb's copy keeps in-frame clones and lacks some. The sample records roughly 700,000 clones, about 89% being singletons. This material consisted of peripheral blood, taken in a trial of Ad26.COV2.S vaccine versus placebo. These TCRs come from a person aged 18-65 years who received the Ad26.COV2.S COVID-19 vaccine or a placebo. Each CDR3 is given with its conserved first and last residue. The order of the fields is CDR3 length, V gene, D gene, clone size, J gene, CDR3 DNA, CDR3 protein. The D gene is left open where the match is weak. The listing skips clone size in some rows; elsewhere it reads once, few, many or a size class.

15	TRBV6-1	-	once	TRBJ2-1	TGTGCCAGCAGTGAATTCTCCAGTGTGCCCAATGAGCAGTTCTTC	CASSEFSSVPNEQFF
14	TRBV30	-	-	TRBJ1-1	TGTGCCTGGAGAGTTGGGGCAGGGAACACTGAAGCTTTCTTT	CAWRVGAGNTEAFF
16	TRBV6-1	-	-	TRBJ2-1	TGTGCCAGCAGAGAATCTAGCGATAGCTCCTACAATGAGCAGTTCTTC	CASRESSDSSYNEQFF
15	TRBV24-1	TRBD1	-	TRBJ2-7	TGTGCCACCAGTGATCCGGGACAGGGGGCTTACGAGCAGTACTTC	CATSDPGQGAYEQYF
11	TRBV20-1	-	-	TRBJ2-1	TGCAGTGCTAGAAACTACAATGAGCAGTTCTTC	CSARNYNEQFF
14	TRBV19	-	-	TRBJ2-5	TGTGCCAGCAAAAGGGGGGACACCAGAGAGACCCAGTACTTC	CASKRGDTRETQYF
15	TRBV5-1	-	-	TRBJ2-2	TGCGCCAGCAGCTTGGCGCCGTCGAACACCGGGGAGCTGTTTTTT	CASSLAPSNTGELFF
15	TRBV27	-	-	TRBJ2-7	TGTGCCAGCAGTTTTACAGGGCACCTCTCCTACGAGCAGTACTTC	CASSFTGHLSYEQYF
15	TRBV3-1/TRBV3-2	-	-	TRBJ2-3	TGTGCCAGCAGCCAAGAATCCACAGGCACAGATACGCAGTATTTT	CASSQESTGTDTQYF
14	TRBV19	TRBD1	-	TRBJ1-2	TGTGCCAGTAGTATAGAAAACAGGGGGTATGGCTACACCTTC	CASSIENRGYGYTF
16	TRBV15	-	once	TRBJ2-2	TGTGCCACCAGCAGAGCCCCCCCGGGATCCGCCGGGGAGCTGTTTTTT	CATSRAPPGSAGELFF
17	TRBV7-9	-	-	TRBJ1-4	TGTGCCAGCAGCCACACAGGGAGTCCGGGGGTGTCTGAAAAACTGTTTTTT	CASSHTGSPGVSEKLFF
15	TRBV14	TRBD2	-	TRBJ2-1	TGTGCCAGCAGCCTCGGGACTAGCGCCTACAATGAGCAGTTCTTC	CASSLGTSAYNEQFF
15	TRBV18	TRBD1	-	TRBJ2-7	TGTGCCAGCTCACCTACCGGGACAGGGGGCCACGAGCAGTACTTC	CASSPTGTGGHEQYF
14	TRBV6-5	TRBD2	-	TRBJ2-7	TGTGCCAGCAGCCGACTAGCGGCGTCCTACGAGCAGTACTTC	CASSRLAASYEQYF
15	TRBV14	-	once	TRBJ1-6	TGTGCCAGCAGCCAAGTAGGGGGGGCTTATTCACCCCTCCACTTT	CASSQVGGAYSPLHF
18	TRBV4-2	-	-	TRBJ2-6	TGTGCCAGCAGCCAAGACCCGAACTTATTTTCTGGAGCCAACGTCCTGACTTTC	CASSQDPNLFSGANVLTF
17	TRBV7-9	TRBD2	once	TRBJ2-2	TGTGCCAGCAGCCGTAGCGGGGGGCTACGAAACACCGGGGAGCTGTTTTTT	CASSRSGGLRNTGELFF
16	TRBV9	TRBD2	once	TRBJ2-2	TGTGCCAGCAGCGGCGTGGTTAGCGGGAGGGCCGGGGAGCTGTTTTTT	CASSGVVSGRAGELFF
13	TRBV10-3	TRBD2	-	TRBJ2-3	TGTGCCATCAGTGAAATAGCGGGGGATACGCAGTATTTT	CAISEIAGDTQYF
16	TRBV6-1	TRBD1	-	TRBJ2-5	TGTGCCAGCAGTGCGCGACTCCGGGACAGACAAGAGACCCAGTACTTC	CASSARLRDRQETQYF
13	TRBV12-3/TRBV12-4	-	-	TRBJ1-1	TGTGCCAGCAGTTTCTTCCCGAACACTGAAGCTTTCTTT	CASSFFPNTEAFF
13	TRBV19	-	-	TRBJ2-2	TGTGCCAGTAGTATAGGAGGGAACGGGGAGCTGTTTTTT	CASSIGGNGELFF
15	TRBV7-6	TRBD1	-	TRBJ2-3	TGTGCCAGCACCCCAGGACAGGGTTTTACAGATACGCAGTATTTT	CASTPGQGFTDTQYF
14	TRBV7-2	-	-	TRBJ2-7	TGTGCCAGCAGCTTAGGGGGGACCGAGTACGAGCAGTACTTC	CASSLGGTEYEQYF
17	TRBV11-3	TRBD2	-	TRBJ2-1	TGTGCCAGCAGCTTAGGGGTAGCGGGAGGGCACAACAATGAGCAGTTCTTC	CASSLGVAGGHNNEQFF
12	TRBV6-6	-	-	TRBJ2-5	TGTGCCAGCACCCTGACACGGGAGACCCAGTACTTC	CASTLTRETQYF
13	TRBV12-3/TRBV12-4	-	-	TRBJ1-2	TGTGCCAGCAGTTTTGAGGGGAGCTATGGCTACACCTTC	CASSFEGSYGYTF
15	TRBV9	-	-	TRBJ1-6	TGTGCCAGCAGCGTAGATTCTGGGGCAAATTCACCCCTCCACTTT	CASSVDSGANSPLHF
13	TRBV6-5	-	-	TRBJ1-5	TGTGCCAGCAGTTTGGACCGTACGGGCCCCCAGCATTTT	CASSLDRTGPQHF
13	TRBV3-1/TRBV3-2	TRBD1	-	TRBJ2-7	TGTGCCAGCAGCCAAGTAGGGGGCCTGGAGCAGTACTTC	CASSQVGGLEQYF
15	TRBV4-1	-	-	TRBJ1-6	TGCGCCAGCAGCCACCCATTGCTGGGCCATTCACCCCTCCACTTT	CASSHPLLGHSPLHF
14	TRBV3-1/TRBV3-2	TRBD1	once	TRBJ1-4	TGTGCCAGCTCGGGACAGTTGAGTAATGAAAAACTGTTTTTT	CASSGQLSNEKLFF
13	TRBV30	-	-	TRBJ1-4	TGTGCCTGCATGAGGGGGGGCAATGAAAAACTGTTTTTT	CACMRGGNEKLFF
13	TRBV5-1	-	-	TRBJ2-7	TGCGCCAGCAGGGTAGGGAGCTCCTACGAGCAGTACTTC	CASRVGSSYEQYF
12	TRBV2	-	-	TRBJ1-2	TGTGCCAGTGACTCTCCTAACTATGGCTACACCTTC	CASDSPNYGYTF
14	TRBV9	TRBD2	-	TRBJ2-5	TGTGCCAGCAGCGTGGGACTAGCGGGAGAGACCCAGTACTTC	CASSVGLAGETQYF
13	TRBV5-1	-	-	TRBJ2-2	TGCGCCAGCAGCTATTCGGAGACCGGGGAGCTGTTTTTT	CASSYSETGELFF
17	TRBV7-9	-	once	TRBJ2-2	TGTGCCAGCAGCTTACCCTTCTCAGGGATCGGCACCGGGGAGCTGTTTTTT	CASSLPFSGIGTGELFF
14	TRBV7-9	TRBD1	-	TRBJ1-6	TGTGCCAGCAGCAACCGGGACAGACATTCACCCCTCCACTTT	CASSNRDRHSPLHF
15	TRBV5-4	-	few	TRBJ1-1	TGTGCCAGCAGCTTACCACAGGGCTTGAACACTGAAGCTTTCTTT	CASSLPQGLNTEAFF
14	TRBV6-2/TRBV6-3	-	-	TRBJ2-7	TGTGCCAGCAGTTTCCGGACAGGTCGGGGGGAGCAGTACTTC	CASSFRTGRGEQYF
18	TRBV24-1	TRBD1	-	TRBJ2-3	TGTGCCACCAGTGACTCGGTCCCGGGACAGGGGGCAGTAGATACGCAGTATTTT	CATSDSVPGQGAVDTQYF